This T cell receptor (beta chain) was retrieved from a study of shared clonotypes between healthy human individuals. CDR1 and CDR2 from the germline V gene are SEHNR and FQNEAQ (reference sequence). Germline trimming cut 5 bases from V and 2 bases from J; bases unmatched to any gene: 7. The CDR3 runs 17 residues. Each cell subset's genomic DNA was divided evenly among several immunoSEQ plates. This table comes from immunoSEQ multiplex PCR, and its TCRdb copy is limited to in-frame clones, with some not included. The sample holds about 470,000 clones, around 79% seen once. The sequencing sample was made of PBMCs. The receptor was isolated from a middle-aged woman in good health. Some clones in this sample may be carry-over from other donors' samples. The rearrangement links TRBV7-9 to TRBJ2-1; TRBD2 matches 12 bases. The CDR3: CASSTSGLAGPYNEQFF. The DNA for the CDR3 is TGTGCCAGCAGCACCTCCGGACTAGCGGGGCCCTACAATGAGCAGTTCTTC. The full variable domain, its missing parts supplied by reference TRBV7-9 and TRBJ2-1, is DTGVSQNPRHKITKRGQNVTFRCDPISEHNRLYWYRQTLGQGPEFLTYFQNEAQLEKSRLLSDRFSAERPKGSFSTLEIQRTEQGDSAMYLCASSTSGLAGPYNEQFFGPGTRLTVL.